What follows describes a single TCR beta chain. Its target is not known. CDR1 MDHEN and CDR2 SYDVKM come from the germline V gene. The length of the CDR3 is 18 residues. Trimming left V 4 bases short and J 0 bases short, with 20 bases between. Primers for the PCR totalled 60 Vbeta and 13 Jbeta. Per the authors' pipeline: Later reanalysis found around 84 million unique TCR beta chains, about 10 million of them shared. Clones were sequenced by immunoSEQ multiplex PCR, and TCRdb holds only the in-frame ones, with some missing. Clonal size and the V and J genes are those of that table, whereas D and trimming came from the DNA. This sample has around 120,000 clones, with less than 75% found just once. The sample comes from a study of cytomegalovirus exposure and HLA in healthy donors. Study results and caveats: TCR beta sequences reportedly predicted the HLA-A and HLA-B alleles of most subjects accurately. A later analysis reported that several of the most significant clusters appeared to be linked to common viral pathogens, among them Epstein-Barr virus. Clonal expansion was found to be greater in HLA-associated TCR beta chains than in equally common others in a later analysis.

The material sequenced was PBMCs. The TCR originated in a woman aged 40-49 years in good health and CMV-seronegative. V and J are TRBV28 and TRBJ2-3, with D unresolved. CDR3 bases: TGTGCCAGCAGTTCTTCCGGCGGCTTACCCCCTAGCACAGATACGCAGTATTTT. It yields the protein CASSSSGGLPPSTDTQYF.